The rows below give T cell receptor beta chains drawn from one sample of a study of shared clonotypes between healthy human individuals. Using immunoSEQ multiplex PCR, the repertoire was profiled, and TCRdb retains in-frame clones only, with some absent. The data show about 2 million clones, 95% seen once. The sequenced sample was naive CD4+ T cells sorted from blood. Receptors were obtained from a man aged 18 to 30 in good health. CDR3s include the opening cysteine and the closing phenylalanine or tryptophan. A D gene is named only where the DNA matches it firmly.

V gene	J gene	D gene	CDR3 protein	CDR3 DNA
TRBV27	TRBJ1-4	TRBD1	CASRYRGLGNEKLFF	TGTGCCAGCAGATACAGGGGGCTCGGTAATGAAAAACTGTTTTTT
TRBV30	TRBJ1-4	-	CAWSRGGTDEKLFF	TGTGCCTGGAGTCGGGGGGGGACGGATGAAAAACTGTTTTTT
TRBV5-6	TRBJ2-7	TRBD1	CASSVTTGMVTYEQYF	TGTGCCAGCAGCGTGACGACAGGGATGGTTACCTACGAGCAGTACTTC
TRBV10-1	TRBJ2-5	-	CASSERPGATETQYF	TGCGCCAGCAGTGAGCGCCCCGGGGCGACGGAGACCCAGTACTTC
TRBV27	TRBJ2-5	-	CASSTEWGTQYF	TGTGCCAGCAGCACCGAGTGGGGGACCCAGTACTTC
TRBV13	TRBJ2-5	-	CASSSPRGDSAQYF	TGTGCCAGCAGCTCCCCGAGGGGTGACTCGGCCCAGTACTTC
TRBV2	TRBJ1-1	-	CASGNKMNTEAFF	TGTGCCAGCGGCAACAAGATGAACACTGAAGCTTTCTTT
TRBV5-6	TRBJ2-3	TRBD2	CASSLYRGSSPADTQYF	TGTGCCAGCAGCTTGTACCGCGGGAGTAGTCCGGCAGATACGCAGTATTTT
TRBV5-8	TRBJ2-5	TRBD1	CASNFGTGGRETQYF	TGTGCCAGCAACTTCGGGACAGGGGGCCGGGAGACCCAGTACTTC
TRBV6-6	TRBJ1-5	-	CASKGSDQPQHF	TGTGCCAGCAAGGGATCCGATCAGCCCCAGCATTTT